Ten or more counts support the clone carrying this TCR beta chain. The antigen remains unidentified. The germline gives CDR1 SGHKS, CDR2 YYEKEE (reference sequence). J was trimmed by 7 bases and V by 1 base; bases with no gene match: 8. This CDR3 has 15 residues. This record comes from a study of T cells after yellow fever vaccination. Study background: When fractions had low cell numbers, they were prepared with SMART-Seq v4 Ultra Low Input.

Notes on the study in general: By day 5 rather than day 15, the secondary response had peaked, though it was weaker. Post-booster repertoires again held most primary-vaccination clones (about 96% CD4, 85% to 90% CD8).

For TCR, cDNA came from 5'RACE template switching, which added a universal primer site and UMIs. Using its own MiXCR run on the 5' RACE reads, TCRdb lists one record per CDR3 protein. Of around 300,000 distinct CDR3 sequences in the sample, 4.1% were seen once. This TCR was sampled from a man younger than 35 who received the YFV17D yellow fever vaccine. The specimen comprised PBMCs, sampled 5 days after the yellow fever booster vaccination. This chain links TRBV5-5 with TRBJ1-5, with 7 bases aligning to TRBD1. This CDR3 is CASSLRGNRGQPQHF. The DNA of the CDR3 is TGTGCCAGCAGCTTGAGGGGGAACAGGGGACAGCCCCAGCATTTT.